This T cell receptor beta chain was sequenced during a study of CD8 T cells in ankylosing spondylitis. TCRdb redid the calling of the 5' RACE reads with MiXCR, one entry per CDR3 protein. This sample yields hundreds of thousands of distinct CDR3 sequences, of which 20% to 30% are seen a single time; 0.89% belongs to the top ten. As regards this clonotype: The antigen is undetermined.

The trim removed 3 bases at V and 0 bases at J, leaving 7 bases unmatched. CDR3 length equals 19 residues. Germline V lookup: CDR1 KGHDR, CDR2 SFDVKD. Study-level points and caveats: It appeared that ankylosing spondylitis blood was characterized by a TCR beta motif of roughly 8 highly homologous variants.

This clonotype originated in a male donor with ankylosing spondylitis. The sequenced material came from blood, either unsorted or a sorted T cell fraction (not recorded which). V is TRBV24-1 and J is TRBJ2-1; 13 bases map to TRBD2. CDR3: CATSDPGLAGLSSYNEQFF. CDR3 nucleotides: TGTGCCACCAGTGATCCGGGACTAGCGGGACTTAGCTCCTACAATGAGCAGTTCTTC.